The entry below gives a single T cell receptor (beta chain) sequence along with its context. The target antigen is unknown. This CDR3 comprises 14 residues. V was pared by 1 base and J by 10 bases, with 8 bases of the junction left unmatched. CDR1 is SGHTA and CDR2 is FQGNSA in the germline V gene. Among the donors, all were healthy bone marrow donors. 13 Jbeta primers and 60 Vbeta primers were used for the PCR. As processed by the authors: There were around 80 million unique TCR beta chains by a later count, and approximately 10 million of them were shared. The method was immunoSEQ multiplex PCR; TCRdb's version includes in-frame clones alone and lacks a portion of them. That table furnishes V, J and clone size, whereas the DNA furnished D and trimming. Here the sample spans about 96,000 clones, more than 65% being singletons. This sample is part of a study of cytomegalovirus exposure and HLA in healthy donors.

General observations from the study: Presence/absence results assume similar sequencing depth per donor, which may not hold. Cytomegalovirus status was reportedly diagnosed by the classifier with high specificity and sensitivity.

The chain employs TRBV7-2 and TRBJ1-1, with TRBD1 matching over 8 bases. Sequences were obtained from PBMCs. This sequence originates from a man aged 25 to 40 in good health and CMV-seronegative. The CDR3 is CASSLVGQGKRAFF. Written as DNA, the CDR3 is TGTGCCAGCAGCTTAGTAGGACAGGGTAAGAGAGCTTTCTTT.